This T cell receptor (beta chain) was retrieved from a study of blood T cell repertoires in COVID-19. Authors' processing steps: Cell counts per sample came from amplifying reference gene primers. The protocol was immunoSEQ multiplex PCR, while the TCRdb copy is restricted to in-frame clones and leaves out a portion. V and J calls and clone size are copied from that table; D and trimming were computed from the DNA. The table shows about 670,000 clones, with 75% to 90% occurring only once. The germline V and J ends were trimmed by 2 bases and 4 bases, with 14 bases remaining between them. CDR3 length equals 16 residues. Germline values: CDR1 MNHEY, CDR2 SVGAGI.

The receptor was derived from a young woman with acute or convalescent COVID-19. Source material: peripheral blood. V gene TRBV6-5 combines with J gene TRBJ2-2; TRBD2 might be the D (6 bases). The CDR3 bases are TGTGCCAGCAGTTACCCCGGGGGACTGGGCACCGGGGAGCTGTTTTTT. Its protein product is CASSYPGGLGTGELFF.